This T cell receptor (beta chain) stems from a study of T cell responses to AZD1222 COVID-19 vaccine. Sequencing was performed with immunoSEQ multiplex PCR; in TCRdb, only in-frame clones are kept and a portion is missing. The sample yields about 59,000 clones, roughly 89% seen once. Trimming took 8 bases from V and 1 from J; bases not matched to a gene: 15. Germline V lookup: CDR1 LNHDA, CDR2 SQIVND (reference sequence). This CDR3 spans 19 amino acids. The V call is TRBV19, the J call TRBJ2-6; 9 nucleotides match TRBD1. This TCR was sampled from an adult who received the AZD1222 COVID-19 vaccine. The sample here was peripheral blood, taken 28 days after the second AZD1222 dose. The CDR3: CASSHRTGGLRSGANVLTF. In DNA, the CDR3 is TGTGCCAGTTCGCACCGAACAGGGGGCTTACGTTCTGGGGCCAACGTCCTGACTTTC.